The 30 T cell receptor beta chains below come from one sample, sequenced in a study of cytomegalovirus exposure and HLA in healthy donors. Sequencing was performed with immunoSEQ multiplex PCR; in TCRdb, only in-frame clones are kept and a portion is missing. The top ten clones hold about 0.96% of a sample with 300,000 to 350,000 clones, 88% of them seen once. Sequencing input: PBMCs. Receptors originate from a young man in good health and CMV-seronegative.

Comment on this clone: The same CDR3 can be traced to other DNA sequences in this sample. V and J are TRBV10-2 and TRBJ2-1; possible D gene TRBD1, 6 bases. This CDR3 contains 12 residues. Germline V gene lookup returns CDR1 WSHSY and CDR2 SAAADI. V dropped 4 bases and J dropped 7 bases, with 8 bases sitting between them. CDR3 amino acids: CASSVGGNEQFF. Here the CDR3 DNA reads TGCGCCAGCAGTGTAGGGGGTAATGAGCAGTTCTTC.

The J gene is TRBJ1-2, the V gene TRBV11-2; TRBD1 aligns across 11 bases. Looked up from germline, CDR1 is SGHAT and CDR2 is FQNNGV. V shed 5 bases and J 7 bases; nucleotides not matched to a gene: 12. The CDR3 spans 16 residues. The CDR3 loop reads CASSPAPGTGGGGYTF. The CDR3 DNA reads as TGTGCCAGCAGCCCAGCCCCCGGGACAGGGGGGGGTGGCTACACCTTC. The full variable domain, its missing parts supplied by reference TRBV11-2 and TRBJ1-2, is EAGVAQSPRYKIIEKRQSVAFWCNPISGHATLYWYQQILGQGPKLLIQFQNNGVVDDSQLPKDRFSAERLKGVDSTLKIQPAKLEDSAVYLCASSPAPGTGGGGYTFGSGTRLTVV.

This clone was seen a single time. The chain links TRBV9 to TRBJ2-7; 11 nucleotides align to TRBD1. Germline trimming cut 3 bases from V and 3 bases from J; bases unmatched to any gene: 8. The CDR3 extends over 16 amino acids. Germline V CDR1 and CDR2: SGDLS, YYNGEE. CDR3 nucleotide sequence: TGTGCCAGCAGCGCGGAGGGGGGACAGGGGGACTACGAGCAGTACTTC. It yields the protein CASSAEGGQGDYEQYF.

V is TRBV28 and J is TRBJ2-2, with 9 bases fitting TRBD1. Losses at the gene ends were 3 bases for V and 9 bases for J; bases not matched to a gene: 11. The germline CDR1 and CDR2 sequences are MDHEN and SYDVKM. CDR3 length equals 16 residues. CDR3 sequence: CASSLGGGQGNRELFF. CDR3 DNA: TGTGCCAGCAGTTTGGGTGGGGGACAGGGTAATCGGGAGCTGTTTTTT.

The chain employs TRBV27 and TRBJ2-1; TRBD1 matches 7 bases. The V and J ends lost 0 bases and 2 bases, in that order; junction bases with no gene match: 1. Germline lookup yields CDR1 MNHEY and CDR2 SMNVEV (reference sequence). The CDR3 covers 15 residues. This CDR3 is CASSLSGTAYNEQFF. The CDR3 DNA reads as TGTGCCAGCAGTTTATCCGGGACAGCCTACAATGAGCAGTTCTTC.

V is TRBV19 and J is TRBJ1-6; 11 nucleotides line up with TRBD1. CDR1 and CDR2 (germline): LNHDA, SQIVND (reference sequence). V lost 3 bases to trimming and J lost 4 bases; unmatched junction nucleotides: 2. The CDR3 consists of 16 residues. The CDR3 sequence is CASSIRDRGYNSPLHF. The CDR3 DNA reads as TGTGCCAGTAGTATCCGGGACAGGGGGTATAATTCACCCCTCCACTTT.

The V and J genes are TRBV28 and TRBJ1-2; D ambiguous. This CDR3 is built from 16 residues. CDR1 is MDHEN, CDR2 SYDVKM, per germline. V was trimmed by 7 bases and J by 0 bases, leaving 18 bases between them. DNA of the CDR3: TGTGCCAGCACCCCGGGAGGCAGGCCTTCTAACTATGGCTACACCTTC. Its protein product is CASTPGGRPSNYGYTF.

The chain joins TRBV11-2 to TRBJ1-3, with 9 nucleotides matching TRBD1. The CDR3 sequence is 15 residues long. V was clipped by 5 bases and J by 4 bases; unmatched bases: 6. Germline lookup yields CDR1 SGHAT and CDR2 FQNNGV. CDR3 in DNA: TGTGCCAGCAGCCTAACGGGACAGGGCGGAAACACCATATATTTT. Its protein is CASSLTGQGGNTIYF.

The rearrangement uses TRBV7-2 and TRBJ2-7, with 7 bases matching TRBD1. The germline gives CDR1 SGHTA, CDR2 FQGNSA. With V trimmed by 5 bases and J by 2 bases, 6 bases remained unmatched. This CDR3 spans 14 amino acids. CDR3: CASSATGTAYEQYF. Here the CDR3 DNA reads TGTGCCAGCAGCGCGACCGGGACAGCCTACGAGCAGTACTTC.

The chain uses TRBV11-3 and TRBJ1-6; D is ambiguous. Germline V gene lookup returns CDR1 SGHNT and CDR2 YENEEA. V shed 9 bases and J shed 6 bases, with 18 bases lying between them. This CDR3 is 15 amino acids long. The CDR3 nucleotides are TGTGCCAGAGAGGGCCAAATTGGTGTTAATTCACCCCTCCACTTT. Protein product: CAREGQIGVNSPLHF.

This chain connects TRBV2 to TRBJ2-7; D ambiguous. Trimming shortened V by 1 base and J by 6 bases, and 16 bases separated the two germline ends. There are 15 residues in the CDR3. Germline V CDR1 and CDR2: SNHLY, FYNNEI. The CDR3 sequence is CASSEVASVGGEQYF. The CDR3 coding sequence is TGTGCCAGCAGTGAAGTTGCATCCGTTGGCGGCGAGCAGTACTTC.

The chain combines TRBV19 with TRBJ2-7, with 10 bases aligning to TRBD1. The germline CDR1 and CDR2 sequences are LNHDA and SQIVND (reference sequence). With 0 bases clipped from V and 2 bases from J, the junction kept 4 bases outside the gene matches. The CDR3 is made up of 16 amino acids. The CDR3: CASSIDWTGGTYEQYF. The CDR3 coding sequence is TGTGCCAGTAGTATAGATTGGACAGGGGGAACCTACGAGCAGTACTTC.

V gene TRBV5-1 combines with J gene TRBJ1-2; 9 bases agree with TRBD1. V lost 3 bases and J lost 0; bases outside the gene matches: 9. The length of the CDR3 is 17 residues. In germline, CDR1 is SGHRS, CDR2 YFSETQ. The CDR3 loop is CASSWGGQGTANYGYTF. The DNA of the CDR3 is TGCGCCAGCAGCTGGGGAGGACAGGGGACAGCTAACTATGGCTACACCTTC.

Here the CDR3 reads CASSQDRGVGRTAFF. The CDR3 DNA is TGCGCCAGCAGCCAAGATCGGGGGGTGGGTAGGACAGCTTTCTTT. The chain recombines TRBV4-1 with TRBJ1-1; D might be TRBD1 (5 bases). V gave up 0 bases and J gave up 10 bases, with 18 bases separating them. CDR3 size: 15 residues. Germline CDR1 reads MGHRA; CDR2 reads YSYEKL.

The rearrangement links TRBV5-6 to TRBJ2-7, with D maybe TRBD2 (7 bases). Per the germline V gene, CDR1 is SGHDT and CDR2 is YYEEEE. This CDR3 contains 15 residues. V shed 2 bases and J shed 0 bases, with 12 bases lying between them. The CDR3 loop is CASSLGGASSYEQYF. In DNA, the CDR3 is TGTGCCAGCAGCTTAGGGGGGGCCTCCTCCTACGAGCAGTACTTC. Combining the CDR3 with reference TRBV5-6 and TRBJ2-7 gives the whole variable domain DAGVTQSPTHLIKTRGQQVTLRCSPKSGHDTVSWYQQALGQGPQFIFQYYEEEERQRGNFPDRFSGHQFPNYSSELNVNALLLGDSALYLCASSLGGASSYEQYFGPGTRLTVT.

The chain uses TRBV19 and TRBJ2-7, with TRBD1 matching over 8 bases. V lost 9 bases, J lost 5 bases, and 3 bases stayed unmatched. The germline V gene has CDR1 LNHDA and CDR2 SQIVND (reference sequence). The CDR3 is made up of 11 amino acids. The CDR3 spells CASRQGNEQYF. The CDR3 DNA reads as TGTGCCAGCCGACAGGGGAACGAGCAGTACTTC.

The rearrangement joins TRBV7-6 to TRBJ2-1; 9 nucleotides line up with TRBD1. Germline V lookup: CDR1 SGHVS, CDR2 FNYEAQ. The CDR3 is 15 residues long. The junction had 9 bases not matched to a gene; V was cut back by 5 bases and J by 7 bases. The CDR3 nucleotides are TGTGCCAGCAGCCAAGGACAGGGGAGATGGAATGAGCAGTTCTTC. Amino acid sequence: CASSQGQGRWNEQFF.

The chain joins TRBV7-6 to TRBJ1-5; D is possibly TRBD1 (5 bases). The length of the CDR3 is 13 residues. CDR1 is SGHVS and CDR2 is FNYEAQ in the germline V gene. The V and J ends lost 2 bases and 6 bases respectively, with 8 bases between them. CDR3 protein: CASSLRGGQPQHF. CDR3 DNA: TGTGCCAGCAGCTTACGCGGGGGTCAGCCCCAGCATTTT.

This sequence joins TRBV15 and TRBJ2-1, with D maybe TRBD1 (6 bases). CDR1 and CDR2 from the germline V gene are LNHNV and YYDKDF (reference sequence). Trimming shortened V by 3 bases and J by 6 bases, and 12 bases separated the two germline ends. The CDR3 sequence is 14 residues long. CDR3 sequence reads: CATSRAGASNEQFF. CDR3 in DNA: TGTGCCACCAGCAGGGCAGGGGCGTCCAATGAGCAGTTCTTC.

The V call is TRBV5-8, the J call TRBJ1-5; possible D gene TRBD1, 5 bases. Germline lookup yields CDR1 SGHTS and CDR2 YDEGEE. The CDR3 sequence is 18 residues long. Trimming stripped 6 bases from V and 2 bases from J, with 24 bases between. The CDR3 sequence: CASTPGGRRWGRNQPQHF. CDR3 nucleotide sequence: TGTGCCAGCACCCCGGGAGGTCGACGGTGGGGACGCAATCAGCCCCAGCATTTT.

This clone came up once. The V call is TRBV5-1, the J call TRBJ2-7; the D is unclear. The V end was cut by 4 bases, the J end by 2 bases, with 13 bases between. Germline V lookup: CDR1 SGHRS, CDR2 YFSETQ. The CDR3 is 14 residues long. The CDR3 is CASSLGADAYEQYF. The CDR3 coding sequence is TGCGCCAGCAGCCTCGGTGCGGATGCCTACGAGCAGTACTTC.

CDR3 sequence: CASSYPGRGGSTYEQYF. As DNA, the CDR3 is TGTGCCAGCAGTTACCCGGGGCGGGGGGGCTCCACCTACGAGCAGTACTTC. The chain uses TRBV5-4 and TRBJ2-7; 9 nucleotides agree with TRBD2. V gave up 5 bases and J gave up 2 bases; unmatched junction bases: 14. The germline CDR1 and CDR2 sequences are SGHNT and YYREEE (reference sequence). The CDR3 sequence is 17 residues long.

The chain combines TRBV19 with TRBJ2-3; TRBD1 matches at 10 bases. V trimming: 6 bases; J trimming: 2 bases; junction bases outside the gene matches: 5. The germline V gene has CDR1 LNHDA and CDR2 SQIVND (reference sequence). The CDR3 runs to 15 residues. The CDR3 DNA follows: TGTGCCAGTAGCCAGGACAGGGGGGACACAGATACGCAGTATTTT. This gives the protein CASSQDRGDTDTQYF.

The rearrangement uses TRBV11-3 and TRBJ2-1; 8 bases align to TRBD1. The CDR3 covers 16 residues. Germline CDR1 reads SGHNT; CDR2 reads YENEEA. V was clipped by 4 bases and J by 2 bases; unmatched bases: 7. CDR3 residues: CASSYRQGMTYNEQFF. CDR3 bases: TGTGCCAGCAGCTACCGACAGGGGATGACCTACAATGAGCAGTTCTTC.

The chain uses TRBV6-6 and TRBJ1-2; 8 bases agree with TRBD1. After removal of 7 bases from V and 2 bases from J, the junction contained 3 bases not matched to a gene. Germline V gives CDR1 MNHNY, CDR2 SVGAGI (reference sequence). This CDR3 has 13 residues. CDR3 sequence (DNA): TGTGCCAGCACTAGGACAGGGAACTATGGCTACACCTTC. Translated, it gives CASTRTGNYGYTF.

The gene calls are TRBV28 and TRBJ1-2, with a possible D match to TRBD1 (6 bases). Germline CDR1 and CDR2: MDHEN and SYDVKM. Trimming cost V 10 bases and J 2 bases, with 14 bases left between them. The CDR3 extends over 13 amino acids. The DNA of the CDR3 is TGTGCCAACTCGGCAGGGGTCAACTATGGCTACACCTTC. Amino acid sequence: CANSAGVNYGYTF.

The genes are TRBV7-2 and TRBJ1-1, with 9 bases aligning to TRBD1. The germline CDR1 and CDR2 sequences are SGHTA and FQGNSA. V trimming: 5 bases; J trimming: 5 bases; junction bases outside the gene matches: 9. The CDR3 runs to 15 residues. DNA for the CDR3: TGTGCCAGCAGCGCCCTACAGGGGGCGCGGACTGAAGCTTTCTTT. It specifies CASSALQGARTEAFF.

This chain links TRBV6-5 with TRBJ2-7; D perhaps matches TRBD2 (6 bases). The V and J ends lost 11 bases and 0 bases respectively, with 11 bases between them. The CDR3 covers 12 residues. Germline V gives CDR1 MNHEY, CDR2 SVGAGI. The CDR3 reads CASTGLSYEQYF. CDR3 in DNA: TGTGCCTCAACGGGACTCTCCTACGAGCAGTACTTC.

The chain has TRBV7-9 and TRBJ2-3; TRBD1 might be the D (6 bases). Germline CDR1 SEHNR, CDR2 FQNEAQ (reference sequence). V dropped 1 base and J dropped 6 bases, with 11 bases sitting between them. The CDR3 is 14 amino acids. The CDR3 region has the DNA TGTGCCAGCAGCTTAGGGGGGCCGTCGGATACGCAGTATTTT. This encodes CASSLGGPSDTQYF.

V gene TRBV29-1 combines with J gene TRBJ1-3; 8 bases agree with TRBD1. Trimming took 6 bases from V and 2 from J; bases not matched to a gene: 3. Germline loops: CDR1 SQVTM, CDR2 ANQGSEA. This CDR3 has 13 amino acids. CDR3 bases: TGCAGCGTCGCGGACAGGGCTGGAAACACCATATATTTT. This encodes CSVADRAGNTIYF.